Following are 14 T cell receptor beta chains from one sample sequenced in a study of blood T cell repertoires in COVID-19. The method was immunoSEQ multiplex PCR; TCRdb's version includes in-frame clones alone and lacks a portion of them. The table lists approximately 500,000 clones, about 89% of them singletons. The material sequenced was peripheral blood. The receptors here all came from a woman in her forties or fifties with COVID-19, enrolled during active disease.

This clone came up once. This rearrangement joins TRBV6-5 to TRBJ1-1; D is possibly TRBD1 (6 bases). The CDR3 runs to 13 residues. Trimming took off 8 bases at V and 6 bases at J, with 16 bases between the two ends. Germline loops: CDR1 MNHEY, CDR2 SVGAGI. CDR3 sequence: CASPPDRSPEAFF. The CDR3, as DNA: TGTGCCAGCCCACCTGACAGGAGTCCTGAAGCTTTCTTT.

This rearrangement joins TRBV6-5 to TRBJ1-2, with TRBD1 matching over 7 bases. Per the germline V gene, CDR1 is MNHEY and CDR2 is SVGAGI. V lost 4 bases and J lost 0; bases outside the gene matches: 8. The CDR3 is 16 amino acids. The CDR3 sequence is CASSLAGGSANYGYTF. In nucleotides, the CDR3 is TGTGCCAGCAGTTTAGCAGGGGGGTCGGCTAACTATGGCTACACCTTC.

V gene TRBV9 combines with J gene TRBJ1-4; a possible D gene is TRBD1 (6 bases). The V end lost 0 bases, the J end lost 5 bases, and 17 bases lay between the germline ends. The CDR3 is 17 residues long. CDR1 and CDR2 from the germline V gene are SGDLS and YYNGEE. CDR3 in amino acids: CASSVGPLTGLNEKLFF. The DNA of the CDR3 is TGTGCCAGCAGCGTAGGTCCCCTAACAGGGTTGAATGAAAAACTGTTTTTT.

V is TRBV27 and J is TRBJ2-1, with unresolved D. The CDR3 is 14 residues long. The V end was cut by 0 bases, the J end by 6 bases, with 9 bases between. CDR1 is MNHEY, CDR2 SMNVEV, per germline (reference sequence). This CDR3 is CASSLSMAGNEQFF. The CDR3 DNA is TGTGCCAGCAGTTTATCGATGGCAGGCAATGAGCAGTTCTTC.

V is TRBV27 and J is TRBJ2-3, with 7 nucleotides matching TRBD2. The CDR3 runs to 14 residues. With V trimmed by 4 bases and J by 2 bases, 3 bases remained unmatched. The germline gives CDR1 MNHEY, CDR2 SMNVEV (reference sequence). The CDR3 reads CASSWGGYTDTQYF. The CDR3 DNA reads TGTGCCAGCAGTTGGGGAGGGTACACAGATACGCAGTATTTT.

The chain is built from TRBV18 and TRBJ1-2; D uncertain. The CDR3 spans 15 residues. The germline V gene encodes CDR1 KGHSH and CDR2 LQKENI. Trimming removed 3 bases from V and 4 bases from J, with 15 bases in between. CDR3 DNA sequence: TGTGCCAGCTCACCTCGGGGTGAGGGTTTCTATGGCTACACCTTC. Translation: CASSPRGEGFYGYTF.

The chain combines TRBV10-3 with TRBJ1-2, with D uncertain. From germline, CDR1 is ENHRY and CDR2 SYGVKD. The CDR3 sequence is 13 residues long. Trimming cost V 4 bases and J 4 bases, with 10 bases left between them. In nucleotides, the CDR3 is TGTGCCATCAGTGTAAGAGAGTCCTATGGCTACACCTTC. Translating it yields CAISVRESYGYTF.

The rearrangement uses TRBV11-3 and TRBJ2-1; D is uncertain. Germline V gene sequence: CDR1 SGHNT, CDR2 YENEEA. The length of the CDR3 is 12 residues. Between the trimmed V and J ends, which lost 8 bases and 4 bases, there was a span of 9 bases. CDR3 amino acids: CASGIGYNEQFF. The CDR3 DNA reads TGTGCCAGCGGAATCGGGTACAATGAGCAGTTCTTC.

The rearrangement links TRBV28 to TRBJ2-5; 8 positions match TRBD1. V shed 4 bases and J 1 base; nucleotides not matched to a gene: 8. The length of the CDR3 is 16 residues. The germline gives CDR1 MDHEN, CDR2 SYDVKM. CDR3 residues: CASSSALRGRQETQYF. The CDR3, as DNA: TGTGCCAGCAGTTCTGCCCTCAGGGGGCGCCAAGAGACCCAGTACTTC.

The chain carries TRBV3-1 (or the pseudogene TRBV3-2) and TRBJ1-4; weak D call: TRBD1 (6 bases). Germline V CDR1 and CDR2: LGHDT, YNNKEL (reference sequence). CDR3 length equals 14 residues. Trimming took 6 bases from V and 8 from J, leaving 16 bases between them. The CDR3 sequence is CASSPSQGNEKLFF. DNA of the CDR3: TGTGCCAGCAGTCCGAGCCAGGGGAACGAAAAACTGTTTTTT.

Points on this clone: At one of its ends the junction is not consistent with the germline gene, which may arise from a read error. Other DNA sequences in this sample translate to the same CDR3. Here the CDR3 DNA reads TGTGCCAGCAGCGAATACGGGGGGTACGAGCAGTACTTC. It specifies CASSEYGGYEQYF. The chain recombines TRBV25-1 with TRBJ2-7; TRBD2 matches at 7 bases. Germline CDR1 and CDR2: MGHDK and SYGVNS. This CDR3 is 13 amino acids long.

The CDR3: CASSDTLAGTIYEQYF. CDR3 sequence (DNA): TGCGCCAGCAGTGACACCCTAGCGGGGACCATCTACGAGCAGTACTTC. This chain connects TRBV10-1 to TRBJ2-7, with 9 bases identical to TRBD2. This CDR3 has 16 amino acids. Losses at the gene ends were 3 bases for V and 3 bases for J; bases not matched to a gene: 9. Germline CDR1 WNHNN, CDR2 SYGVQD (reference sequence).

This clone was recorded once. The chain recombines TRBV3-1 (or the pseudogene TRBV3-2) with TRBJ1-2; D perhaps matches TRBD1 (5 bases). The V gene lost 0 bases and the J gene lost 8 bases, with 10 bases spanning the gap. CDR3 size: 13 residues. Germline V gives CDR1 LGHDT, CDR2 YNNKEL (reference sequence). DNA for the CDR3: TGTGCCAGCAGCCAAGATCGTAGGGGCGGCTACACCTTC. Translated, it gives CASSQDRRGGYTF.

In this sample, this clone turned up once. This sequence joins TRBV6-5 and TRBJ2-3; 8 bases agree with TRBD2. The CDR3 has 13 amino acids. Trimming at V came to 7 bases and at J to 1 base, leaving 1 base not matched to a gene. Germline V lookup: CDR1 MNHEY, CDR2 SVGAGI. Here the CDR3 reads CASKRGRTDTQYF. The CDR3 coding sequence is TGTGCCAGCAAGCGGGGGCGCACAGATACGCAGTATTTT.